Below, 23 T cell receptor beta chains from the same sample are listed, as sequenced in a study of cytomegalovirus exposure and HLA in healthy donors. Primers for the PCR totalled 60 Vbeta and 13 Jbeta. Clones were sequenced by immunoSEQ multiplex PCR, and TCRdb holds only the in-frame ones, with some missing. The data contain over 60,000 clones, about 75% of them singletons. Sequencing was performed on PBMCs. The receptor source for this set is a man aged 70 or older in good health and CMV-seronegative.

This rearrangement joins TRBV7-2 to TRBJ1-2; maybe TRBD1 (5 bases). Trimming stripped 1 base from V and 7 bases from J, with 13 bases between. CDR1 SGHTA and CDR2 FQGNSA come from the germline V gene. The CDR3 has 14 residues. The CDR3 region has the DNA TGTGCCAGCAGCTTAGGTTCAGGGCTCGGTGGCTACACCTTC. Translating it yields CASSLGSGLGGYTF.

CDR3 sequence (DNA): TGTGCCAGCTCACCGGGACAGGTTCGAGGCTACACCTTC. Amino acid sequence: CASSPGQVRGYTF. The chain is built from TRBV18 and TRBJ1-2; TRBD1 aligns across 8 bases. The CDR3 loop spans 13 amino acids. J lost 8 bases, V lost 3 bases, and 5 bases had no gene match. Germline values: CDR1 KGHSH, CDR2 LQKENI.

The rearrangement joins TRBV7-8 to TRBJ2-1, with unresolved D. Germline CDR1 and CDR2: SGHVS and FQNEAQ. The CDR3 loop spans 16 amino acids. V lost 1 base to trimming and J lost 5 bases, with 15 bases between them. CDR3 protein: CASSLGVLTADNEQFF. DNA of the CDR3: TGTGCCAGCAGCTTAGGGGTCTTGACGGCGGACAATGAGCAGTTCTTC. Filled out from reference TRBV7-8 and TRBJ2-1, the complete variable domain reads GAGVSQSPRYKVAKRGQDVALRCDPISGHVSLFWYQQALGQGPEFLTYFQNEAQLDKSGLPSDRFFAERPEGSVSTLKIQRTQQEDSAVYLCASSLGVLTADNEQFFGPGTRLTVL.

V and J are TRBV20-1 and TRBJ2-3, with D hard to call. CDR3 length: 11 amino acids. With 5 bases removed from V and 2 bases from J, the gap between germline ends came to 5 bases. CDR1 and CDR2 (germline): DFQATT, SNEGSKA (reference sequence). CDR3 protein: CSAGITDTQYF. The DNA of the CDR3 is TGCAGTGCTGGCATCACAGATACGCAGTATTTT.

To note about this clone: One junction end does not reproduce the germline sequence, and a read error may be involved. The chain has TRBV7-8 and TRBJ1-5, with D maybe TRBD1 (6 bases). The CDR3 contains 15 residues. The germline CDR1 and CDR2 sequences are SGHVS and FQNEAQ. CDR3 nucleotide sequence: TGCGCCAGCAGCTTAGTTGGGGGGGCCTACCAGCCCCAGCATTTT. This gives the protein CASSLVGGAYQPQHF.

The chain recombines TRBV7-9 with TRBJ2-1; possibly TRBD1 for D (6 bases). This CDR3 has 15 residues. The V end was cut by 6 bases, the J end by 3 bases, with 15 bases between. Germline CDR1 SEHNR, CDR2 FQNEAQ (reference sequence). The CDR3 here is CASSRGQTGYNEQFF. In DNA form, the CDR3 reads TGTGCCAGCAGTAGAGGACAGACCGGCTACAATGAGCAGTTCTTC. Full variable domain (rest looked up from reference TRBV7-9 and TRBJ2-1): DTGVSQNPRHKITKRGQNVTFRCDPISEHNRLYWYRQTLGQGPEFLTYFQNEAQLEKSRLLSDRFSAERPKGSFSTLEIQRTEQGDSAMYLCASSRGQTGYNEQFFGPGTRLTVL.

The CDR3 spells CASSRRQGQETQYF. The CDR3 DNA follows: TGTGCCAGCAGCCGCCGACAGGGCCAAGAGACCCAGTACTTC. The rearrangement joins TRBV5-4 to TRBJ2-5, with 7 bases that match TRBD1. After removal of 4 bases from V and 1 base from J, the junction contained 4 bases not matched to a gene. CDR3 length equals 14 residues. Germline-derived CDR1 and CDR2 are SGHNT and YYREEE (reference sequence).

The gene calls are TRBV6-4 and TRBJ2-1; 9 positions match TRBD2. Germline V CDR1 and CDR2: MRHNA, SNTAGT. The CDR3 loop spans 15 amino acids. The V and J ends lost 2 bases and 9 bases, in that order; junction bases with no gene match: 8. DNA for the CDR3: TGTGCCAGCAGTGACACGGGCGGGGGGGCCTCTGAGCAGTTCTTC. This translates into CASSDTGGGASEQFF.

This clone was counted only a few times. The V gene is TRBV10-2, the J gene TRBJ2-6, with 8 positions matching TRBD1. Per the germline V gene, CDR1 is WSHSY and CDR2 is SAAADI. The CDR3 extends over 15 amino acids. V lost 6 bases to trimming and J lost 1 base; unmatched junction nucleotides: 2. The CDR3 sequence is CASSNRGSGANVLTF. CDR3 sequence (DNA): TGCGCCAGCAGCAACAGGGGGTCTGGGGCCAACGTCCTGACTTTC.

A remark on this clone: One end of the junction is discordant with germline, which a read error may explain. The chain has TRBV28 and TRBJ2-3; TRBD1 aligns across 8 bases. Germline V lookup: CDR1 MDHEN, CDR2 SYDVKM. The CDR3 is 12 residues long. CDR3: CASSGGTGTQYF. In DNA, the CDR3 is TGTGCCAGCAGTGGGGGGACAGGTACGCAGTATTTT.

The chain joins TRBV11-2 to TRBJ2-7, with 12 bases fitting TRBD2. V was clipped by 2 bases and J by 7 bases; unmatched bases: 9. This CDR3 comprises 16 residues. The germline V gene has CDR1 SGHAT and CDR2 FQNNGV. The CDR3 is CASSLLVTSGRREQYF. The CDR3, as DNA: TGTGCCAGCAGCTTACTGGTGACTAGCGGGAGAAGGGAGCAGTACTTC.

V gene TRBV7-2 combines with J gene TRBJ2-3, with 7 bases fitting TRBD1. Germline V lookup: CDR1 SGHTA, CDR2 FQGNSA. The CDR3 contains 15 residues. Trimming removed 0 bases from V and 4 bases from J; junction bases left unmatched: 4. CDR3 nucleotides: TGTGCCAGCAGCTTAGCAGGGGGCTTGGCAGATACGCAGTATTTT. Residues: CASSLAGGLADTQYF.

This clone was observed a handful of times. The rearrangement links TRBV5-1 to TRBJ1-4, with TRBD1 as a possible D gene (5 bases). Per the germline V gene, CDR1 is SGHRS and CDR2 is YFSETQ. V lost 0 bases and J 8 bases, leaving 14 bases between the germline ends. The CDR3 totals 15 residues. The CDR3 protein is CASSLVGRGGEKLFF. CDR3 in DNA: TGCGCCAGCAGCTTGGTGGGTAGGGGAGGAGAAAAACTGTTTTTT.

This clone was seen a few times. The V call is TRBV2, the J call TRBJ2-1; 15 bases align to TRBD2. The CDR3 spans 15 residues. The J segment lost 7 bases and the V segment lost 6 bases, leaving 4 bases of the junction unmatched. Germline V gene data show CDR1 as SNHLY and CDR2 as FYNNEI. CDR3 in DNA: TGTGCCAGCAGCGTGGGACTAGCGGGAGGTAATGAGCAGTTCTTC. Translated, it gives CASSVGLAGGNEQFF.

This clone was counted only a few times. The CDR3 is CASIEGVHEQYF. The CDR3 DNA reads TGTGCCAGCATCGAAGGAGTTCACGAGCAGTACTTC. This rearrangement joins TRBV2 to TRBJ2-7; D uncertain. The V gene lost 7 bases and the J gene lost 5 bases, with 12 bases spanning the gap. The CDR3 spans 12 residues. Germline CDR1 is SNHLY and CDR2 is FYNNEI. Using reference TRBV2 and TRBJ2-7 for the parts outside the CDR3, the full variable domain is EPEVTQTPSHQVTQMGQEVILRCVPISNHLYFYWYRQILGQKVEFLVSFYNNEISEKSEIFDDQFSVERPDGSNFTLKIRSTKLEDSAMYFCASIEGVHEQYFGPGTRLTVT.

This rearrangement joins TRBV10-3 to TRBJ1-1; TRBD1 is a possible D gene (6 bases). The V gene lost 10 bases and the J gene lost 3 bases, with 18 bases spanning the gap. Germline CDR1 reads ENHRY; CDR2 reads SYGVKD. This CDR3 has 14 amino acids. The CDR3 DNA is TGTGCCACGAATGCGGGGGGCGTTCACACTGAAGCTTTCTTT. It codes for CATNAGGVHTEAFF.

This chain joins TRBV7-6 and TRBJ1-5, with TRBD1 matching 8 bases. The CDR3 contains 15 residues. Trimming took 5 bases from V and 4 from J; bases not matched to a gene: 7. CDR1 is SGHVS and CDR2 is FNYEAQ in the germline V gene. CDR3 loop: CASSIGQGRNQPQHF. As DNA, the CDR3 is TGTGCCAGCAGCATAGGACAGGGCAGGAATCAGCCCCAGCATTTT.

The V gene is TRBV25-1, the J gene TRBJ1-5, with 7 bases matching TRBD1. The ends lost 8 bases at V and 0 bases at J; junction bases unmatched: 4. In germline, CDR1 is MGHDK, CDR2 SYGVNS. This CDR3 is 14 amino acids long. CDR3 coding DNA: TGTGCCAGCTTCCAGGGGGATAGCAATCAGCCCCAGCATTTT. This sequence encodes CASFQGDSNQPQHF. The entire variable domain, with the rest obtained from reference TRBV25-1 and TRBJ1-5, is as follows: EADIYQTPRYLVIGTGKKITLECSQTMGHDKMYWYQQDPGMELHLIHYSYGVNSTEKGDLSSESTVSRIRTEHFPLTLESARPSHTSQYLCASFQGDSNQPQHFGDGTRLSIL.

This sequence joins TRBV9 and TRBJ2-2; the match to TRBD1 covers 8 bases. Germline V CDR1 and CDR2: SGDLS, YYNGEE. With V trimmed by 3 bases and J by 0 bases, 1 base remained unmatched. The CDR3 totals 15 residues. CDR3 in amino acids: CASSEQGANTGELFF. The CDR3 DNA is TGTGCCAGCAGCGAACAGGGGGCGAACACCGGGGAGCTGTTTTTT.

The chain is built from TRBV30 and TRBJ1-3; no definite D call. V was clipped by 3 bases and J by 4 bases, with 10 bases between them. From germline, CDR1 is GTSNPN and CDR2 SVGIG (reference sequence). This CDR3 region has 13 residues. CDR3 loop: CAWRVGAGNTIYF. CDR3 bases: TGTGCCTGGAGGGTCGGTGCAGGAAACACCATATATTTT.

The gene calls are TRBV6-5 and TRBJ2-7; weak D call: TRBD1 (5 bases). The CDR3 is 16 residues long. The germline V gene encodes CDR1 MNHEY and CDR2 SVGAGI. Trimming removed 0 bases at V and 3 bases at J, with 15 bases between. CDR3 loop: CASSYSGHYQSYEQYF. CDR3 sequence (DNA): TGTGCCAGCAGTTACTCGGGGCATTATCAAAGCTACGAGCAGTACTTC.

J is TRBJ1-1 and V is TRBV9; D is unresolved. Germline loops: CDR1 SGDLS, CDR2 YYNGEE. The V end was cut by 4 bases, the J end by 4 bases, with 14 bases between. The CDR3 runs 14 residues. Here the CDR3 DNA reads TGTGCCAGCAGCCCTAGCAGGCTAATCACTGAAGCTTTCTTT. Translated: CASSPSRLITEAFF.

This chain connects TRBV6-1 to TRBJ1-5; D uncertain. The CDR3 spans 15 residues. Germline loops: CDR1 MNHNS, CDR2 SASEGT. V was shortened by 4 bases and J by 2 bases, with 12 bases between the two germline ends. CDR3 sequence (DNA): TGTGCCAGCAGTGTAGGTCAGGTAGGCAATCAGCCCCAGCATTTT. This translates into CASSVGQVGNQPQHF.